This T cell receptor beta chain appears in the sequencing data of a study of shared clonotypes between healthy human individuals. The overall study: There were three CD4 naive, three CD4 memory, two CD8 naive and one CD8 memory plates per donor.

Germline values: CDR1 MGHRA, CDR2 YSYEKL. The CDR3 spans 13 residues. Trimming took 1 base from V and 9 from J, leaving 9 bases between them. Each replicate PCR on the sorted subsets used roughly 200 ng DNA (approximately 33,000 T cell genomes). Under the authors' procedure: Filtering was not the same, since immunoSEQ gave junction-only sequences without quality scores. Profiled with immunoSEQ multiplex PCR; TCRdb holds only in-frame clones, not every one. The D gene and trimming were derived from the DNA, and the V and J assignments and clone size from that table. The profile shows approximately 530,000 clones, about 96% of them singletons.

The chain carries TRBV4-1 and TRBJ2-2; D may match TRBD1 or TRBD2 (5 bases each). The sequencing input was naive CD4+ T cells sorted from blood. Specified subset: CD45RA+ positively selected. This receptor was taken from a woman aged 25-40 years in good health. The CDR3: CASSQGGTRELFF. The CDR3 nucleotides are TGCGCCAGCAGCCAAGGGGGGACGCGGGAGCTGTTTTTT.